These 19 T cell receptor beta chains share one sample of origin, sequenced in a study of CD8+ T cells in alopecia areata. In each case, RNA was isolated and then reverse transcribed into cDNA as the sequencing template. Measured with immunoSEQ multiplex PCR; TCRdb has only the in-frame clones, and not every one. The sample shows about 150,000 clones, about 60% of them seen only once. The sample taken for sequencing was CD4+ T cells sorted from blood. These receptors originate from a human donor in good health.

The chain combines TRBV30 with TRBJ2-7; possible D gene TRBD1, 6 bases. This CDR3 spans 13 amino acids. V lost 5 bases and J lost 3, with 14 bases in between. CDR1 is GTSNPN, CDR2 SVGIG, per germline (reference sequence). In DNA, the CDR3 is TGTGCCTGGCTGAGGGGCAGGGGCTACGAGCAGTACTTC. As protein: CAWLRGRGYEQYF.

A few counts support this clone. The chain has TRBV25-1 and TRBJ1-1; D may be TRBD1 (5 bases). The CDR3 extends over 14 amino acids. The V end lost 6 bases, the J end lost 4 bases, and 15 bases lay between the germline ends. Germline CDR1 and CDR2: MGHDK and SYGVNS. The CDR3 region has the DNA TGTGCCAGCAGAGGGGTTGGGGTGAGCACTGAAGCTTTCTTT. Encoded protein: CASRGVGVSTEAFF.

This CDR3 reads CASSPRYPGIDEQFF. CDR3 nucleotides: TGTGCCAGCAGTCCCCGCTACCCAGGTATAGATGAGCAGTTCTTC. The J gene is TRBJ2-1, the V gene TRBV27; D is ambiguous. V was cut by 5 bases and J by 8 bases, with 19 bases left in between. There are 15 residues in the CDR3. CDR1 is MNHEY and CDR2 is SMNVEV in the germline V gene (reference sequence).

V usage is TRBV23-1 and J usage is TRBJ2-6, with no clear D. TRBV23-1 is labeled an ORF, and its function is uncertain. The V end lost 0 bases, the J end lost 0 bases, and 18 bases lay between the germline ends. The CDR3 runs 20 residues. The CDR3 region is CASSQSIGGVCFSGANVLTF. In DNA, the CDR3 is TGCGCCAGCAGTCAATCGATAGGTGGGGTTTGCTTCTCTGGGGCCAACGTCCTGACTTTC.

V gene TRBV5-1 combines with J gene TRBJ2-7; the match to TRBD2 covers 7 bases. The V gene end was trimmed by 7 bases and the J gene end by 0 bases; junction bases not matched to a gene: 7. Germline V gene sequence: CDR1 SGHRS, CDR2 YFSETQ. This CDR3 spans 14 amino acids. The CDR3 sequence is CASGLPGGSYEQYF. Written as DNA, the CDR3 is TGCGCCAGCGGCCTCCCGGGAGGCTCCTACGAGCAGTACTTC.

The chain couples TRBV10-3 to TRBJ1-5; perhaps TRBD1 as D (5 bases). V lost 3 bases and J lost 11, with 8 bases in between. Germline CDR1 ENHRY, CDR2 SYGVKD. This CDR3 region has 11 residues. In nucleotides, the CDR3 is TGTGCCATCAGTGAAGGAGGGGCCCAGCATTTT. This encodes CAISEGGAQHF.

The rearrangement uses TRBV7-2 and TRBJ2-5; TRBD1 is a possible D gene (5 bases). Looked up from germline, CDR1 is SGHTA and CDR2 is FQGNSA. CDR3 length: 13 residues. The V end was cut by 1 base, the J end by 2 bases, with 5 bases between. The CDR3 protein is CASSLGQQETQYF. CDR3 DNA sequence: TGTGCCAGCAGCTTAGGACAGCAAGAGACCCAGTACTTC.

The chain's CDR3 is CSVLLAGGRETQYF. The CDR3 nucleotides are TGCAGCGTTTTACTAGCGGGAGGCCGGGAGACCCAGTACTTC. This chain connects TRBV29-1 to TRBJ2-5; TRBD2 matches at 12 bases. In germline, CDR1 is SQVTM, CDR2 ANQGSEA. The CDR3 totals 14 residues. With 5 bases clipped from V and 5 bases from J, the junction kept 6 bases outside the gene matches.

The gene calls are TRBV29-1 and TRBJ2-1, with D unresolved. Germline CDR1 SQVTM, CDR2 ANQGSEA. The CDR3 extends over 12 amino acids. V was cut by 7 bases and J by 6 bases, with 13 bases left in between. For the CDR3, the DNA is TGCAGCGCTGGGAATTTGGGCAATGAGCAGTTCTTC. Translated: CSAGNLGNEQFF.

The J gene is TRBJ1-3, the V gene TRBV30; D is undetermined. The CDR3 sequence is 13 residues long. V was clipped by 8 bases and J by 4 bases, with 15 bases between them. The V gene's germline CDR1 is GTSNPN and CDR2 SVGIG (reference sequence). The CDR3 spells CARDETAGNTIYF. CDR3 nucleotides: TGTGCCCGCGACGAAACAGCCGGAAACACCATATATTTT. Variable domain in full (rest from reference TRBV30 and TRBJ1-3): SQTIHQWPATLVQPVGSPLSLECTVEGTSNPNLYWYRQAAGRGLQLLFYSVGIGQISSEVPQNLSASRPQDRQFILSSKKLLLSDSGFYLCARDETAGNTIYFGEGSWLTVV.

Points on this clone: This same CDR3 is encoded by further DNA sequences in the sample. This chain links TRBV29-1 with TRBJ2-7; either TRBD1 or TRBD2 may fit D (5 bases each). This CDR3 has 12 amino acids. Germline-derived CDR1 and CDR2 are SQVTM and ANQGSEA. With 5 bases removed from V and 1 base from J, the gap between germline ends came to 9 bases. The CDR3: CSVLRGSYEQYF. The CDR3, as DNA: TGCAGCGTTTTGAGGGGTTCCTACGAGCAGTACTTC.

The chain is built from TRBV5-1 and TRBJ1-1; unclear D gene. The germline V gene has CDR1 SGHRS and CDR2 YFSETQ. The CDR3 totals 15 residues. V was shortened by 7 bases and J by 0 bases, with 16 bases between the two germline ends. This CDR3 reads CASRRIQTMNTEAFF. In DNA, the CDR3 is TGCGCCAGCCGTCGGATTCAGACCATGAACACTGAAGCTTTCTTT.

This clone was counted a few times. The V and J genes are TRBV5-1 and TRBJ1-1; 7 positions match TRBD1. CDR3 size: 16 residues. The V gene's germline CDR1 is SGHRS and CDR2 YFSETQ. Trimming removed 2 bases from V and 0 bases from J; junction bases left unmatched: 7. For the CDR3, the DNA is TGCGCCAGCAGCTTTGACAGGGTAATGATGAACACTGAAGCTTTCTTT. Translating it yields CASSFDRVMMNTEAFF.

CDR3 sequence (DNA): TGTGCCAGCAGTTCCGCCGGTAGGGAGGAAAAACTGTTTTTT. Its protein is CASSSAGREEKLFF. The chain recombines TRBV6-5 with TRBJ1-4; D uncertain. Germline V gene data show CDR1 as MNHEY and CDR2 as SVGAGI. The V and J ends lost 4 bases and 8 bases respectively, with 14 bases between them. The CDR3 is made up of 14 amino acids.

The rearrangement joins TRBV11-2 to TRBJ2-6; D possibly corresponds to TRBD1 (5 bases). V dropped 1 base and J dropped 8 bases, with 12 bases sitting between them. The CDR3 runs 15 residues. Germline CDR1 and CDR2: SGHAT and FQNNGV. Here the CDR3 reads CASSLGQTTSNVLTF. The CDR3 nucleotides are TGTGCCAGCAGCTTAGGACAGACAACTTCCAACGTCCTGACTTTC.

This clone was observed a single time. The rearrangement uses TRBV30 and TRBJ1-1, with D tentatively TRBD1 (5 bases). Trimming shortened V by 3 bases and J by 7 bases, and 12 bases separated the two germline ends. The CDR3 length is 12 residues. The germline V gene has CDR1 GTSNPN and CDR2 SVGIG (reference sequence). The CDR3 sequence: CAWSGTGGEAFF. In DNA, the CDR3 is TGTGCCTGGAGCGGAACAGGTGGTGAAGCTTTCTTT.

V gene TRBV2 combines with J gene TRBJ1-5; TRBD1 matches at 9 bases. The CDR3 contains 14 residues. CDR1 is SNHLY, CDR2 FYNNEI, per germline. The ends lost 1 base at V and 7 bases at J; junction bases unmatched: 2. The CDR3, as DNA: TGTGCCAGCAGTGAAGAGGGACAGGGACAGCCCCAGCATTTT. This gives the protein CASSEEGQGQPQHF.

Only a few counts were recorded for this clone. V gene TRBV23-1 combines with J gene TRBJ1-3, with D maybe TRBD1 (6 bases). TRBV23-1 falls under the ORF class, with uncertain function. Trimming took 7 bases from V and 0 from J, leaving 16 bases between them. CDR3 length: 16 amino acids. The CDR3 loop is CASTPLGDTSGNTIYF. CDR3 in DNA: TGCGCCAGCACACCACTCGGGGACACCTCTGGAAACACCATATATTTT.

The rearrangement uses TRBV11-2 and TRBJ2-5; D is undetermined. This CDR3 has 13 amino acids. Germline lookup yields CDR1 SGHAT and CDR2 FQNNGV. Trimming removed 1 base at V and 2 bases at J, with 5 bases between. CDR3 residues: CASSLGRQETQYF. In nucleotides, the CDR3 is TGTGCCAGCAGCTTAGGAAGGCAAGAGACCCAGTACTTC.